By sample share, the clone carrying this T cell receptor (beta chain) is medium-sized. The antigen is unknown. The data belong to a study of CD8 T cells in ankylosing spondylitis. One entry per CDR3 protein results from TCRdb running MiXCR on the 5' RACE reads. The table shows 8,000 to 9,000 distinct CDR3 sequences, with 3% to 5% occurring only once. Study conclusions and caveats: Disease-linked clones displayed a CD8+ phenotype and appeared relatively rarely in peripheral blood.

The CDR3 spans 13 residues. CDR1 SGDLS and CDR2 YYNGEE come from the germline V gene. The V gene end was trimmed by 4 bases and the J gene end by 9 bases; junction bases not matched to a gene: 5. Sequenced: blood, either unsorted or a sorted T cell fraction (not recorded which). J is TRBJ2-1 and V is TRBV9; 9 bases map to TRBD2. This receptor was identified in a female donor with ankylosing spondylitis or in good health (not recorded which). In nucleotides, the CDR3 is TGTGCCAGCAGCCCGGGACTAGCATCTGAGCAGTTCTTC. Amino acid sequence: CASSPGLASEQFF.